These 3 T cell receptor beta chains came from one sample sequenced in a study of blood T cell repertoires in COVID-19. Data came from immunoSEQ multiplex PCR; TCRdb stores just in-frame clones and leaves some out. The sample shows a few hundred thousand clones, 70% to 90% of them seen only once. Specimen: PBMCs or T cells enriched from blood (not recorded which). All receptors come from a woman younger than 35 who had recovered from COVID-19.

This sequence joins TRBV3-1 (or the pseudogene TRBV3-2) and TRBJ2-1, with 12 bases identical to TRBD2. Looked up from germline, CDR1 is LGHDT and CDR2 is YNNKEL (reference sequence). V trimming: 1 base; J trimming: 9 bases; junction bases outside the gene matches: 7. The CDR3 sequence is 16 residues long. The CDR3 is CASSQGSSGGASEQFF. Here the CDR3 DNA reads TGTGCCAGCAGCCAAGGGTCTAGCGGGGGGGCCAGTGAGCAGTTCTTC.

The chain employs TRBV21-1 and TRBJ2-5; TRBD1, as called in the table, went unchecked against the DNA. TRBV21-1 counts as a pseudogene. The CDR3 runs to 20 residues. As DNA, the CDR3 is TGTGCCAGCAGCAAAACAGATAAGGACCGTGACAGGGCCTTGCAAGAGACCCAGTACTTC. Its translation: CASSKTDKDRDRALQETQYF.

The chain recombines TRBV9 with TRBJ2-3; D might be TRBD2 (6 bases). V was clipped by 0 bases and J by 3 bases, with 11 bases between them. Germline assignment: CDR1 SGDLS and CDR2 YYNGEE. The CDR3 contains 15 residues. The CDR3 spells CASSVAGVATDTQYF. CDR3 bases: TGTGCCAGCAGCGTAGCGGGAGTGGCTACAGATACGCAGTATTTT.